This TCR beta chain was identified during a study of T cell responses to AZD1222 COVID-19 vaccine. Study-wide results and caveats: Only a handful of people who got AZD1222 tested seropositive at baseline. Repertoires were collected only later (after the peak T cell response had occurred). Spike was spanned by vaccine-associated CD4 TCRs, with dominance at 160-218 and 743-854. White British ancestry dominated among donors, who included more females, and clonal diversity was possibly underestimated.

This CDR3 comprises 14 residues. Germline V gene data show CDR1 as SGDLS and CDR2 as YYNGEE. Unmatched junction bases numbered 6, after V lost 6 bases and J lost 10 bases. A note on this clone: Antigen unknown.

Assay used: immunoSEQ multiplex PCR; TCRdb lists only in-frame clones, some missing. The top ten hold roughly 4% of the sample, which has fewer than 150,000 clones, 75% to 90% seen once. The sample in question was peripheral blood, obtained on day 0 of AZD1222 vaccination. This clonotype was obtained from an adult in good health. V and J are TRBV9 and TRBJ1-6, with 11 bases aligning to TRBD1. Here the CDR3 DNA reads TGTGCCAGCACCGGACAGGGGGCAGGGTCACCCCTCCACTTT. The encoded protein is CASTGQGAGSPLHF.